This record looks at one TCR beta chain sequence and its context. No cognate antigen has been identified for it. The input lacks base qualities; no much larger clone sits a single base away. The data belong to a study of regulatory T cells in long-lasting Graves disease (dated by TCRdb to the early 2020s). In the study overall: Antithyroid drugs had been taken for less than 3 months by newly diagnosed Graves' disease patients. Patients with persistent Graves' disease were compared with patients with newly diagnosed Graves' disease using TCR sequencing and RNA sequencing of peripheral blood. The study was conducted in China and was registered as a clinical trial. A total of around 33 samples underwent TCR sequencing, from about 13 patients with persistent Graves' disease and some 20 patients with newly diagnosed Graves' disease.

The intended sense of this specimen's time point label: newly diagnosed GD, antithyroid drugs for less than 3 months. RNA was extracted from PBMCs in TRIzol for both TCR sequencing and RNA sequencing. The diagnosis of Graves' disease was made according to American Thyroid Association guidelines. Patients were recruited from an endocrinology department in Xi'an, China. Each patient gave approximately 10 milliliters of peripheral blood, collected in an EDTA anticoagulant tube. Ficoll Paque Plus density gradient separation was used to isolate PBMCs, and no additional T cell sorting was done. An Agilent 2100 Bioanalyzer and agarose gel were used to assess RNA quality, and a NanoDrop 2000 was used to measure RNA concentration. Results the study describes overall, beyond this receptor: As a limitation, the authors acknowledged that the small sample size may reduce accuracy. Lower TCR Shannon entropy and fewer highly expanded clones were observed in persistent Graves' disease patients than in newly diagnosed patients, which suggested clonal expansion. Because the primary lesion, thyroid tissue, could not be accessed, the study looked at peripheral blood alone. Preferential use of TRBV28, TRBJ1-2 and TRBJ2-5 was observed in persistent disease, whereas TRBV20-1 and TRBJ2-1 were favored in newly diagnosed disease. Sequencing and analysis were restricted to the TCR beta chain. A larger number of public clonotypes was shared among persistent patients (approximately 2,600) than among newly diagnosed patients (around 970).

The germline V gene sets CDR1 to MNHNS and CDR2 to SASEGT. V is pared back by 6 bases and J by 6 bases, with 17 bases lying between the germline termini. The CDR3 contains 14 residues, cysteine and phenylalanine counted. CDR3 DNA only is kept here, 42 bases in frame from base 1. Library generation was performed with multiplex PCR. The run used an Illumina HiSeq 4000. iRepertoire HTBI primers and Arm-PCR amplification of CDR3 regions were used to construct TCR beta libraries. PCR products were gel purified before sequencing. Processing in the source paper ran as follows. A total of fewer than 65 TRBV and 14 TRBJ segments were identified across samples and were used for gene usage analysis of CDR3 amino acid clonotypes. COPE and FqMerger were used to merge filtered high-quality paired reads into contigs. BLAST was used to align contigs to IMGT TRBV, TRBD and TRBJ reference genes, with CDR3 defined following IMGT. Clonotypes above 0.1% frequency were classified as highly expanded clones. Shannon entropy was used to measure repertoire diversity, and the Gini coefficient was used to measure V-J evenness. Public clonotypes were defined as clonotypes shared by more than one individual. TCRdb reprocessed the public reads (quality trimming at Q25 with fastp, clone calling with MiXCR) and kept in-frame beta chains. Each entry merges the rows of one CDR3 protein and shows their most common DNA and genes. These V and J calls derive from TCRdb rather than the authors' analysis. The sample yields 300,000 to 450,000 distinct CDR3 sequences; roughly 16% were counted once. The ten largest clones take up around a fifth of the sample.

This receptor was taken from a female donor with Graves disease. The chain joins TRBV6-1 to TRBJ1-2, and possibly TRBD1, on 5 matching bases. The source material was peripheral blood mononuclear cells (PBMCs), sampled at new diagnosis, from a patient treated with antithyroid drugs. The encoded CDR3 is CASSTRDGPHGYTF. The nucleotide sequence reads TGTGCCAGCAGCACAAGGGACGGCCCCCATGGCTACACCTTC.